Below, one T cell receptor beta chain is given with its context. Its antigen is not known. With 7 bases removed from V and 3 bases from J, the gap between germline ends came to 18 bases. This CDR3 comprises 15 residues. In germline, CDR1 is ENHRY, CDR2 SYGVKD. Deep was the level used in running the assay. Each replicate PCR on the sorted subsets used 200 to 250 ng DNA (around 31,000 T cell genomes). Some clones are missing from TCRdb's copy, which holds only in-frame ones; the method was immunoSEQ multiplex PCR. The data show over 2 million clones, around 90% seen once. The data are from a study of shared clonotypes between healthy human individuals. Broader study findings: A small donor pool kept down the genetic and exposure-history diversity that was represented.

The chain uses TRBV10-3 and TRBJ1-2; no definite D call. This clonotype originated in a man aged 18-30 years in good health. Some clones in this sample may be carry-over from other donors' samples. The source material was naive CD4+ T cells from PBMCs. Subset specified: CD45RA+ positively selected. The CDR3 DNA is TGTGCCATCACCCGATATTTAGGGAGCGACTATGGCTACACCTTC. It translates to CAITRYLGSDYGYTF.